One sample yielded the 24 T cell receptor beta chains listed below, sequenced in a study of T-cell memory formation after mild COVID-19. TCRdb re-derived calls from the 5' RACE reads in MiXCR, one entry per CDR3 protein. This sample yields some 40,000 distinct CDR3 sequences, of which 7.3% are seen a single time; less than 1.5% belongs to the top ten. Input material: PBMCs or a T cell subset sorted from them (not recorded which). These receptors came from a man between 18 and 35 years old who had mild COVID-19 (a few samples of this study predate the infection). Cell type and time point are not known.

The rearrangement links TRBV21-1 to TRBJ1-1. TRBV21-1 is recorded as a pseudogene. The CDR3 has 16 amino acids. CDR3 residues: CASSKEGPERNTEAFF. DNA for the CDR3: TGTGCCAGCAGCAAAGAGGGTCCAGAACGGAACACTGAAGCTTTCTTT.

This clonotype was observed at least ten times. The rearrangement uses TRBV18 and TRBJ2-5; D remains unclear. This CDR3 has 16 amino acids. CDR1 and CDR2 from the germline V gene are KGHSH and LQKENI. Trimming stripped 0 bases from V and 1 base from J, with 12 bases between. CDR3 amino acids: CASSPPASGRQETQYF. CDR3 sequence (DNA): TGTGCCAGCTCACCACCAGCGTCAGGCCGCCAAGAGACCCAGTACTTC.

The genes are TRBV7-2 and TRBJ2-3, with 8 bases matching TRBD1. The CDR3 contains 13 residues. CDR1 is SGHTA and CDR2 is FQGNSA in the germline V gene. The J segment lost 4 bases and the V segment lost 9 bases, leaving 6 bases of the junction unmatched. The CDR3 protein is CASRQGQADTQYF. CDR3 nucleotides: TGTGCCAGTCGACAGGGGCAGGCAGATACGCAGTATTTT.

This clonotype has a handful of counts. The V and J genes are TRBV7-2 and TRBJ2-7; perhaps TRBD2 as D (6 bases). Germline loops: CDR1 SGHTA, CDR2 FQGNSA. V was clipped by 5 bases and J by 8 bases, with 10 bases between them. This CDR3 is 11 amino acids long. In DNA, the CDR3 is TGTGCCAGCAGCCCGGGGACTCAGCAGTACTTC. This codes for CASSPGTQQYF.

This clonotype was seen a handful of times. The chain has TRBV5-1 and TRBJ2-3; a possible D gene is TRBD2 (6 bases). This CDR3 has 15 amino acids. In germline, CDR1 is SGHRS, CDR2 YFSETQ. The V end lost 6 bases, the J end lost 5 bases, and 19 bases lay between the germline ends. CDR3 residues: CASMGLPRMLDTQYF. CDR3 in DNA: TGCGCCAGCATGGGACTCCCCCGTATGCTAGATACGCAGTATTTT.

CDR3 DNA sequence: TGCAGCGCAACTAGCGGGGTAAACACCGGGGAGCTGTTTTTT. Translating gives CSATSGVNTGELFF. The rearrangement links TRBV20-1 to TRBJ2-2, with 10 positions matching TRBD2. CDR3 length equals 14 residues. Germline lookup yields CDR1 DFQATT and CDR2 SNEGSKA (reference sequence).

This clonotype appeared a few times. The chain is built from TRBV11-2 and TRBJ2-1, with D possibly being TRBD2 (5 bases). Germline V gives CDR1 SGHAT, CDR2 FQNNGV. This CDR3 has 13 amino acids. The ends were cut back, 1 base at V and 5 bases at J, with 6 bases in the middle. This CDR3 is CASSLASHNEQFF. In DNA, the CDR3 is TGTGCCAGCAGCTTAGCTAGCCACAATGAGCAGTTCTTC.

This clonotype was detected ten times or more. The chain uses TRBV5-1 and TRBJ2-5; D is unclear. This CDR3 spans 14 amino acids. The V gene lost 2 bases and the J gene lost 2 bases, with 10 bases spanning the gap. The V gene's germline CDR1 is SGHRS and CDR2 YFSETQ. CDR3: CASSFEPIQETQYF. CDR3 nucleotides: TGCGCCAGCAGCTTCGAACCTATTCAAGAGACCCAGTACTTC.

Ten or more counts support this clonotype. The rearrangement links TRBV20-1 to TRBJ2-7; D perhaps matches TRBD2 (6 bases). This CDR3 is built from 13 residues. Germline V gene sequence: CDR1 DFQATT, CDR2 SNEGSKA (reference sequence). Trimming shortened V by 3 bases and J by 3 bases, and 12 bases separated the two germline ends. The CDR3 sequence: CSASKEGRYEQYF. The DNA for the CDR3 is TGCAGTGCTAGTAAGGAGGGGCGCTACGAGCAGTACTTC.

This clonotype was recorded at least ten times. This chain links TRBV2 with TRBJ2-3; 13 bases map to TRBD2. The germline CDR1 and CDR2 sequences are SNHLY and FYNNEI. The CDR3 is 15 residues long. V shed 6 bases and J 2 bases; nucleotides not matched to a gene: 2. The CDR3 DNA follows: TGTGCCAGCAGCGGGACTAGCGGGGCCACAGATACGCAGTATTTT. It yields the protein CASSGTSGATDTQYF.

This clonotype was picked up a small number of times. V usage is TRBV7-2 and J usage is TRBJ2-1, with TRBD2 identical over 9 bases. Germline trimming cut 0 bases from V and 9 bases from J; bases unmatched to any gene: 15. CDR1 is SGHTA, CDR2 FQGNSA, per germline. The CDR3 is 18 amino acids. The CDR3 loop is CASSLAILAGGLFFEQFF. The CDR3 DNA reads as TGTGCCAGCAGCTTAGCGATTTTGGCGGGGGGGCTCTTTTTTGAGCAGTTCTTC.

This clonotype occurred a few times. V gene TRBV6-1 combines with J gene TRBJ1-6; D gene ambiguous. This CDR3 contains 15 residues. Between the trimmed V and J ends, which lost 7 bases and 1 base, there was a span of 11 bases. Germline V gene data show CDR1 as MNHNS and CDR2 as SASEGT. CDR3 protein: CASIEEVSYNSPLHF. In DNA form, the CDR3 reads TGTGCCAGCATTGAGGAGGTTTCCTATAATTCACCCCTCCACTTT.

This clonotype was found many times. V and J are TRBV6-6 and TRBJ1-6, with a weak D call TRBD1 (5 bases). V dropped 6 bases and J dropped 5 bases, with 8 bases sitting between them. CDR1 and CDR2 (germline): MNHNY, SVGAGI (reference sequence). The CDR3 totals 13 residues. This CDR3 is CASRQGDNSPLHF. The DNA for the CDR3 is TGTGCCAGCAGGCAGGGAGATAATTCACCCCTCCACTTT.

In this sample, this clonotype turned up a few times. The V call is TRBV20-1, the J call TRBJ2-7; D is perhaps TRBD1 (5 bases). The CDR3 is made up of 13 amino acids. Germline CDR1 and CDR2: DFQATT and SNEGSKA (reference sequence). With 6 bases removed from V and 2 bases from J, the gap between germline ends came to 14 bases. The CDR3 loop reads CSAKSGIAYEQYV. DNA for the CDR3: TGCAGTGCCAAGTCAGGGATTGCCTACGAGCAGTACGTC.

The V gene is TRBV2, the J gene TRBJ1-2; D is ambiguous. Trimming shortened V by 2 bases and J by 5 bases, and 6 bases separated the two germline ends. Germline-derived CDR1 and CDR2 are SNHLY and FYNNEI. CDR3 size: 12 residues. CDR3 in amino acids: CASSELQYGYTF. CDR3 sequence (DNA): TGTGCCAGCAGTGAACTACAGTATGGCTACACCTTC.

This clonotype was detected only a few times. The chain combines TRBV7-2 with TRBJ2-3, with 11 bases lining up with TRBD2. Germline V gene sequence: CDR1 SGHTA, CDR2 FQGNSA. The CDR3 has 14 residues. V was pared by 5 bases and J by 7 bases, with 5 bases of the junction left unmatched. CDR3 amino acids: CASSQTSGENTQYF. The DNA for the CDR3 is TGTGCCAGCAGCCAGACTAGCGGGGAGAATACGCAGTATTTT.

The DNA for the CDR3 is TGTGCCAGCAGCCCTGGGACATATGGCTACACCTTC. Translating gives CASSPGTYGYTF. This chain links TRBV9 with TRBJ1-2; possible D gene TRBD1, 6 bases. The CDR3 has 12 residues. V was shortened by 4 bases and J by 5 bases, with 9 bases between the two germline ends. The V gene's germline CDR1 is SGDLS and CDR2 YYNGEE.

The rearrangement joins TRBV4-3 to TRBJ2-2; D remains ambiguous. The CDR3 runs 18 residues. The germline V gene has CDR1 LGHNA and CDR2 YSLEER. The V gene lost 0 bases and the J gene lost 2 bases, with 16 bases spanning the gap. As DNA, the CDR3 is TGCGCCAGCAGCCAAGAACAAATGACACACATAAACACCGGGGAGCTGTTTTTT. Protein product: CASSQEQMTHINTGELFF.

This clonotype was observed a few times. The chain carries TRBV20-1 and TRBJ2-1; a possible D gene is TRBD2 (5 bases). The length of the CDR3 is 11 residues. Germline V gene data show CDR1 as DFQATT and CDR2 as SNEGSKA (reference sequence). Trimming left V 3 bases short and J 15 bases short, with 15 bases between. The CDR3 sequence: CSASRGLEGFF. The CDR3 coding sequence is TGCAGTGCTAGTCGCGGACTGGAAGGGTTCTTC.

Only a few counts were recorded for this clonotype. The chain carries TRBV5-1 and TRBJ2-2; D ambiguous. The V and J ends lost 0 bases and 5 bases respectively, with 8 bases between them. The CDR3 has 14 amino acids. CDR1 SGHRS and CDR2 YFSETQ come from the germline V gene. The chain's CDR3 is CASSLAAVTGELFF. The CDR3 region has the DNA TGCGCCAGCAGCTTGGCGGCGGTAACCGGGGAGCTGTTTTTT.

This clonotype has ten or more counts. Here the CDR3 reads CASGAGGLTDTQYF. The DNA of the CDR3 is TGTGCCAGCGGGGCCGGGGGACTCACAGATACGCAGTATTTT. V gene TRBV7-8 combines with J gene TRBJ2-3, with D perhaps matching TRBD2 (6 bases). The CDR3 has 14 amino acids. The germline V and J ends were trimmed by 8 bases and 2 bases, with 14 bases remaining between them. Germline-derived CDR1 and CDR2 are SGHVS and FQNEAQ.

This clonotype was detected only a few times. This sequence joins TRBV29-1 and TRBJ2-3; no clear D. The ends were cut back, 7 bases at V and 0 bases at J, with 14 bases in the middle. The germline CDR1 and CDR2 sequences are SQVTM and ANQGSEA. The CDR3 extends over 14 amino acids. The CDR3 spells CSGSNPGSTDTQYF. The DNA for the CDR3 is TGCAGCGGTAGTAACCCCGGGAGCACAGATACGCAGTATTTT.

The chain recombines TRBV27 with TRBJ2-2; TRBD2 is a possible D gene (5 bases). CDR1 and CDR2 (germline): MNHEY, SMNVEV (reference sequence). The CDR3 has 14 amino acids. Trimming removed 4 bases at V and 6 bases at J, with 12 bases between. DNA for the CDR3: TGTGCCAGCAGTTCCCCCTCGAGGGCCGGGGAGCTGTTTTTT. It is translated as CASSSPSRAGELFF.

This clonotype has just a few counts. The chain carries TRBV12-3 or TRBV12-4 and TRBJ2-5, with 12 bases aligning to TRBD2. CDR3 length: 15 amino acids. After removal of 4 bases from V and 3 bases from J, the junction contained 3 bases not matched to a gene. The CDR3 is CASSYRLAGEETQYF. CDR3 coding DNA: TGTGCCAGCAGTTACAGACTAGCGGGGGAAGAGACCCAGTACTTC.